This T cell receptor beta chain emerged from a study of shared clonotypes between healthy human individuals. When replicate PCRs were run on sorted subsets, they used about 220 ng DNA, about 30,000 T cell genomes. Produced via immunoSEQ multiplex PCR; TCRdb's table is partial and in-frame only. The table includes approximately 620,000 clones, around 97% detected once. General study findings and limits: Clonotypes that were shared across a few donors made up about 4.5% of naive CD4 clonotypes. The rarefaction results pointed to incomplete sorted-subset sequencing despite large depth. Estimated richness was generally greater in naive than memory subsets.

A single count supports this clone. The antigen is unknown. Germline loops: CDR1 MNHEY, CDR2 SMNVEV (reference sequence). V was pared by 5 bases and J by 4 bases, with 5 bases of the junction left unmatched. The CDR3 totals 15 residues. The TCR was taken from a woman younger than 45 in good health. Sequenced input: naive CD4+ T cells sorted from blood. Described subset: CD45RA+ positively selected. The rearrangement links TRBV27 to TRBJ2-1; TRBD1 matches 10 bases. Written as DNA, the CDR3 is TGTGCCAGCAGTCGGGACAGGGGAAATTACAATGAGCAGTTCTTC. This translates into CASSRDRGNYNEQFF.